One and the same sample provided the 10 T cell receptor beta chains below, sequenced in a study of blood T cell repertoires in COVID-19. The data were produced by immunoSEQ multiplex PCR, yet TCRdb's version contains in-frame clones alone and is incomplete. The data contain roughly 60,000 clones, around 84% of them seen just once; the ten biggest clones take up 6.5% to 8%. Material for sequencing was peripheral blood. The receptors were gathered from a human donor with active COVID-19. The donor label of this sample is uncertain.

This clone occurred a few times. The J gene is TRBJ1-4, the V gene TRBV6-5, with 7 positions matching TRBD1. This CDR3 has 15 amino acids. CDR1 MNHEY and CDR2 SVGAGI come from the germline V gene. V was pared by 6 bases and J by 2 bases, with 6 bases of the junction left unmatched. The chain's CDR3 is CASRDRSYTNEKLFF. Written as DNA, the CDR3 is TGTGCCAGCAGGGACAGGAGTTATACTAATGAAAAACTGTTTTTT.

The CDR3, as DNA: TGTGCCAGCAGCTCCGGACAGGGGAATAATTCACCCCTCCACTTT. Translating it yields CASSSGQGNNSPLHF. The V gene is TRBV5-4, the J gene TRBJ1-6; TRBD1 matches 9 bases. V was pared by 3 bases and J by 5 bases, with 3 bases of the junction left unmatched. CDR1 is SGHNT, CDR2 YYREEE, per germline (reference sequence). The CDR3 spans 15 residues.

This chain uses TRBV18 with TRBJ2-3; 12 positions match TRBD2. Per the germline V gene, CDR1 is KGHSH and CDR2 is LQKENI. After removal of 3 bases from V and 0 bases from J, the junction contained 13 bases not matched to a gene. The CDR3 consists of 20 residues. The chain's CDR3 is CASSPQLLAGGPRSTDTQYF. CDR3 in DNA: TGTGCCAGCTCACCGCAGCTACTAGCGGGAGGCCCTAGAAGCACAGATACGCAGTATTTT.

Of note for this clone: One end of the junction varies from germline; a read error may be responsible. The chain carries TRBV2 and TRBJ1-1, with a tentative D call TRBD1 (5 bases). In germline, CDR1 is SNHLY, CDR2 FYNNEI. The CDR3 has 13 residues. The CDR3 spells CASRKTGVEVRIF. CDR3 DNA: TGTGCCAGCAGAAAGACGGGGGTTGAAGTAAGGATCTTT.

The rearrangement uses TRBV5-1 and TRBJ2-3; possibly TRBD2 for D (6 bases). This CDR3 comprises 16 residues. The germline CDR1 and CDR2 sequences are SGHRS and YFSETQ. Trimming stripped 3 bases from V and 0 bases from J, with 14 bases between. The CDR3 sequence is CASSSAGRTSTDTQYF. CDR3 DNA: TGCGCCAGCAGCTCGGCGGGACGGACTAGCACAGATACGCAGTATTTT.

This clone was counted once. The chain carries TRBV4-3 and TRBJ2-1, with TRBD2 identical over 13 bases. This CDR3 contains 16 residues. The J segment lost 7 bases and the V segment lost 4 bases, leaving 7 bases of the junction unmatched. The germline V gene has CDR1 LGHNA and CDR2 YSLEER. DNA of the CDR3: TGCGCCAGCAGCCGGGCGCGACTAGCGGGAGGTAATGAGCAGTTCTTC. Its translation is CASSRARLAGGNEQFF.

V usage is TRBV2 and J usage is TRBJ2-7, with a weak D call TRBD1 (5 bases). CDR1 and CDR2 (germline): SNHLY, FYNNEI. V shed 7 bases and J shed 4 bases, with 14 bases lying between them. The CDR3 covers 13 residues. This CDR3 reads CASKGLESYEQYF. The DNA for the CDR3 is TGTGCCAGCAAGGGGCTAGAGAGTTACGAGCAGTACTTC.

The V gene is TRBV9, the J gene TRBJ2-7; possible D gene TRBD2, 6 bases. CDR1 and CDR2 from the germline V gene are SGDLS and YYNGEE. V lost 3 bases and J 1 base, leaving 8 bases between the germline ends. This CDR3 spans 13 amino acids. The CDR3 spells CASSGGLSYEQYF. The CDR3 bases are TGTGCCAGCAGCGGGGGACTTTCCTACGAGCAGTACTTC.

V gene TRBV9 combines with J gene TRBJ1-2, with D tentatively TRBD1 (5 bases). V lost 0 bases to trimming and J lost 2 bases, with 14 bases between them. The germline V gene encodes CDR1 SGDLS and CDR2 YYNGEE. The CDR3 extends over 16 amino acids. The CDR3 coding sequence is TGTGCCAGCAGCGTAGGGGGGGAGGGTAGGAACTATGGCTACACCTTC. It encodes CASSVGGEGRNYGYTF.

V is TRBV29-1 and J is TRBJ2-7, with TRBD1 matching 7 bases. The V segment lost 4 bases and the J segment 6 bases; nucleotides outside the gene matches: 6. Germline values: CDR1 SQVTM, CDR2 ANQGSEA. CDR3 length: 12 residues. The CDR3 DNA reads TGCAGCGTTGTCTTGGACAGGTCCGAGCAGTACTTC. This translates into CSVVLDRSEQYF.